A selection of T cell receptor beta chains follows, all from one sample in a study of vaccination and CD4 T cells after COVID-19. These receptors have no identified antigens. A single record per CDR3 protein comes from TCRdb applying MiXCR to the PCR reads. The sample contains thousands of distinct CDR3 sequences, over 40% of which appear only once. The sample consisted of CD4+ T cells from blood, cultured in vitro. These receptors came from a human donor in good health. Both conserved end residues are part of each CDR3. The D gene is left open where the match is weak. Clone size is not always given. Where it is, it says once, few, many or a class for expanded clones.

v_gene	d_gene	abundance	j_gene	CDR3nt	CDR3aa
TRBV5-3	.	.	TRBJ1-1	TGTGCCAGCAGCCCGGGACCACTGAACACTGAAGCTTTCTTT	CASSPGPLNTEAFF
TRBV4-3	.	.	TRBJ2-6	TGCGCCAGCAGCCAAAGGCCCATTACGTGGGGAGCTGGGGCCAACGTCCTGACTTTC	CASSQRPITWGAGANVLTF
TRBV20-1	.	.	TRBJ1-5	TGCAGTGCTCTTAGGGCAGGGGCGCGGAGCAATCAGCCCCAGCATTTT	CSALRAGARSNQPQHF
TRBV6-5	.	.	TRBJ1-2	TGTGCCAGCAGTTACACCCCCGCCGGGACAATTGAAAGCTACACCTTC	CASSYTPAGTIESYTF
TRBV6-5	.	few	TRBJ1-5	TGTGCCAGCAGTTCTGCGGCTGAGCCCCAGCATTTT	CASSSAAEPQHF
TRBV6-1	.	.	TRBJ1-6	TGTGCCAGCAGACAGTATAATTCACCCCTCCACTTT	CASRQYNSPLHF
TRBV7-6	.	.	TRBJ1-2	TGTGCCAGCAGCTCGGACAGCAACTATGGCTACACCTTC	CASSSDSNYGYTF
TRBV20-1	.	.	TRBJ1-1	TGCAGTGCGTCCCCGGGACACCGGAACACTGAAGCTTTCTTT	CSASPGHRNTEAFF
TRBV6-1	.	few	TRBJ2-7	TGTGCCAGCATGTATAGGGAGCGGTACTTC	CASMYRERYF
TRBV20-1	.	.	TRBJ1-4	TGCAGTGCTAGAGGGGGCAGTTCTAATGAAAAACTGTTTTTT	CSARGGSSNEKLFF
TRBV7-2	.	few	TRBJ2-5	TGTGCCAGCAGCTTAACCCTCCAGACCCAGTACTTC	CASSLTLQTQYF
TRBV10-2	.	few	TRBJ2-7	TGCGCCAGCAGGGTGGGGGTGGCCTACGAGCAGTACTTC	CASRVGVAYEQYF
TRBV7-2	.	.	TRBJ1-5	TGTGCCAGCAGCTTAACACAGCTCAATCAGCCCCAGCATTTT	CASSLTQLNQPQHF
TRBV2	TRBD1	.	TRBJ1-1	TGTGCCAGCAATAACAGACAGGGAGGGAACACTGAAGCTTTCTTT	CASNNRQGGNTEAFF
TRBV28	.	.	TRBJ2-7	TGTGCCAGCAGTTTGAGATTGGGAGCCTGGGAGACCTACGAGCAGTACTTC	CASSLRLGAWETYEQYF
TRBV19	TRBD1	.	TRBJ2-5	TGTGCCAGTAGTATTAGCCTGGGACAGCAAGAGACCCAGTACTTC	CASSISLGQQETQYF
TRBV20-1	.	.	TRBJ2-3	TGCAGTGCTAGAGACCAATTTAGGGGGGGGAACACAGATACGCAGTATTTT	CSARDQFRGGNTDTQYF
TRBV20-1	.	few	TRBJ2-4	TGCAGTGCTAGTAATTCCTACAAAAACATTCAGTACTTC	CSASNSYKNIQYF
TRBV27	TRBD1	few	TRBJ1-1	TGTGCCAGCAGTCTTTCGACAGGGGCCACTGAAGCTTTCTTT	CASSLSTGATEAFF
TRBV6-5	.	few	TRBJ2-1	TGTGCCAGCAGTTCAGTGGGATCCTACAATGAGCAGTTCTTC	CASSSVGSYNEQFF
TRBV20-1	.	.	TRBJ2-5	TGCAGTGCGCGGGACCCCCTACAAGAGACCCAGTACTTC	CSARDPLQETQYF
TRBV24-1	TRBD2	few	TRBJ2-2	TGTGCCACCAGTGAGGGCGGGGGGGCCTACGGGGAGCTGTTTTTT	CATSEGGGAYGELFF
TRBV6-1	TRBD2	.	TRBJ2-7	TGTGCCAGCGCTCCACTAGCGGGAGAGGGCGAGCAGTACTTC	CASAPLAGEGEQYF
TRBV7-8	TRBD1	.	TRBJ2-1	TGTGCCAGCAGGGGACAGGGTACCTACAATGAGCAGTTCTTC	CASRGQGTYNEQFF
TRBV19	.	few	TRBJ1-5	TGTGCCAGTAGTCTCCCCCGACGGACCCCTGGGGGAGAGCCCCAGCATTTT	CASSLPRRTPGGEPQHF
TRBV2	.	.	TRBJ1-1	TGTGCCAGCCAGCCCTATATGAACACTGAAGCTTTCTTT	CASQPYMNTEAFF
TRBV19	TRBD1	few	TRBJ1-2	TGTGCCAGTAGACACCAGGGGGTGGTCTATGGCTACACCTTC	CASRHQGVVYGYTF
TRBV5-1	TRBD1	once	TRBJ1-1	TGCGCCAGCAGCAGACAGGGTCTGGACACTGAAGCTTTCTTT	CASSRQGLDTEAFF
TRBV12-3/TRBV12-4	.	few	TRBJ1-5	TGTGCCAGCAGTTCGGCGGGACCAATTTATAGCAATCAGCCCCAGCATTTT	CASSSAGPIYSNQPQHF
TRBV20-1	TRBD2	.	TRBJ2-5	TGCAGTGCTACTCGACTAGCGGGGGGGCCCCCAGAGACCCAGTACTTC	CSATRLAGGPPETQYF
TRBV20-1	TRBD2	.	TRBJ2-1	TGCAGTGCCAGTGAAATCGGCGGGAGAGGTGAGCAGTTCTTC	CSASEIGGRGEQFF
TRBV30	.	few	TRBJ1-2	TGTGCCTGGAGTGTAAAGGGACCGGGCTATGGCTACACCTTC	CAWSVKGPGYGYTF
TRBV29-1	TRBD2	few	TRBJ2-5	TGCAGCGTTGTTCTAGCGGGGGTAAAGACCCAGTACTTC	CSVVLAGVKTQYF
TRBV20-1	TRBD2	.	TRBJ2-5	TGCAGTGCTAGAGAATTCTCTAGCGGAGAGACCCAGTACTTC	CSAREFSSGETQYF
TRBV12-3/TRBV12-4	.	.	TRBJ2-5	TGTGCCAGCAGCCTAGCGCAAGAGACCCAGTACTTC	CASSLAQETQYF
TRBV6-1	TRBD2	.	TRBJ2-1	TGTGCCAGCAGCGACCAAGGACTAGCGGGGACCTACAATGAGCAGTTCTTC	CASSDQGLAGTYNEQFF
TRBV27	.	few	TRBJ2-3	TGTGCCAGCAGTTTTAGGGGGGGCGTTACGGATACGCAGTATTTT	CASSFRGGVTDTQYF
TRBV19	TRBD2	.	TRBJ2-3	TGTGCCAGTAGTAGTCGGACTAGCGGGGGGAGCACAGATACGCAGTATTTT	CASSSRTSGGSTDTQYF
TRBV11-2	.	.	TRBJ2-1	TGTGCCAGCAGCCATCAAGCGGCAACCTACAATGAGCAGTTCTTC	CASSHQAATYNEQFF
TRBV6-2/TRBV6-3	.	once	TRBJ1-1	TGTGCCAGCCGCAATGGGGGGCCGAACACTGAAGCTTTCTTT	CASRNGGPNTEAFF
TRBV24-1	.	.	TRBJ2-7	TGTGCCACCAGTGAAGGGACGTGGAGGGCCTACGAGCAGTACTTC	CATSEGTWRAYEQYF
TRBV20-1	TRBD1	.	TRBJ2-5	TGCAGTGCTACCGGCTATGGGACAGGGGTCCCGGTGGAGACCCAGTACTTC	CSATGYGTGVPVETQYF
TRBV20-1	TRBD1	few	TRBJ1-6	TGCAGTGCTAGAGACACAGGGGCCGGAGGCAATTCACCCCTCCACTTT	CSARDTGAGGNSPLHF
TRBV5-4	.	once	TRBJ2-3	TGTGCCAGCAGCTTGGCGGATACGCAGTATTTT	CASSLADTQYF
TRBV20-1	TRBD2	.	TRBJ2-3	TGCAGTGCTGGGCTTGCGGGAGGCACAGATACGCAGTATTTT	CSAGLAGGTDTQYF
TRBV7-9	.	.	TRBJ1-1	TGTGCCAGCAGCTTAACTGGACAGCCGGGGGTGCCCAACACTGAAGCTTTCTTT	CASSLTGQPGVPNTEAFF
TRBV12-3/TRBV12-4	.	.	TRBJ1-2	TGTGCCAGCAGTTTGAGGGGAAGCGATGGCTACACCTTC	CASSLRGSDGYTF
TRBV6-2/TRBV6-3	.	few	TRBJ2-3	TGTGCCAGCAGTCCTGTGGGCGGGAGCACAGATACGCAGTATTTT	CASSPVGGSTDTQYF
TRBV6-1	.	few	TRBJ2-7	TGTGCCAGCCTCGACAGTCCCAGCTCCTACGAGCAGTACTTC	CASLDSPSSYEQYF
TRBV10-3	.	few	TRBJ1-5	TGTGCCATCAGGGACAGCACTAGCAATCAGCCCCAGCATTTT	CAIRDSTSNQPQHF
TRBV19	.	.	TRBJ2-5	TGTGCCAGCAGTATCTGGGCGGGGCAGGGGAAAGAGACCCAGTACTTC	CASSIWAGQGKETQYF
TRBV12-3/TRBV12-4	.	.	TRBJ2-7	TGTGCCAGCGCCCTCTCCGGCCGAGAGGACTCCTACGAGCAGTACTTC	CASALSGREDSYEQYF
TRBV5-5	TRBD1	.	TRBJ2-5	TGTGCCAGCAGCTACAAACCGGGACAGGGCCAAGAGACCCAGTACTTC	CASSYKPGQGQETQYF
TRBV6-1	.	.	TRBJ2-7	TGTGCCAGCAGTGTAATCTACGAGCAGTACTTC	CASSVIYEQYF
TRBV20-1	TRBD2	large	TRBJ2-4	TGCAGTGCGTGGACTAGCGGGAGGAATCTAGCCAAAAACATTCAGTACTTC	CSAWTSGRNLAKNIQYF
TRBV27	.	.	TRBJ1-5	TGTGCCAGCAGAACGGGGACGAATCAGCCCCAGCATTTT	CASRTGTNQPQHF
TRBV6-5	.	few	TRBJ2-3	TGTGCCAGCAGTTCCGAAGGGGGAGGAACAGATACGCAGTATTTT	CASSSEGGGTDTQYF
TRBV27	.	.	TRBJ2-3	TGTGCCAGCAGTTTATTGTTCGGGGTTACAGATACGCAGTATTTT	CASSLLFGVTDTQYF
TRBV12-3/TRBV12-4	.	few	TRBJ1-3	TGTGCCAGCAGTTTAGAGGACTACTCTGGAAACACCATATATTTT	CASSLEDYSGNTIYF